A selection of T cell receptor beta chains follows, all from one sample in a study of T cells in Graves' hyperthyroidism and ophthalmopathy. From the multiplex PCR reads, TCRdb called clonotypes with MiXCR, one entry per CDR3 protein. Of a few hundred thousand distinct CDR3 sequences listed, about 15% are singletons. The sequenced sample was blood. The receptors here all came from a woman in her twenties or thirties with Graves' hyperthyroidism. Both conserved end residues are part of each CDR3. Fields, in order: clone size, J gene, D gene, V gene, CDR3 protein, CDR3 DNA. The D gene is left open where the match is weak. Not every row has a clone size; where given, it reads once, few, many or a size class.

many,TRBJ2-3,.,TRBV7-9,CASRTSSSVTQYF,TGTGCCAGCAGGACGTCCTCGAGCGTTACGCAGTATTTT
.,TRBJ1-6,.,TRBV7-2,CASSQISSSPLHF,TGTGCCAGCAGCCAAATTAGCTCATCACCCCTCCACTTT
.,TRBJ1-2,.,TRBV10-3,CAISSGTVNYGYTF,TGTGCCATCAGTTCCGGGACGGTGAACTATGGCTACACCTTC
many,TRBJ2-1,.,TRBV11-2,CASSLKSGNEQFF,TGTGCCAGCAGCTTAAAGTCCGGGAATGAGCAGTTCTTC
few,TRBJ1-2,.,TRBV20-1,CSARRETYGYTF,TGCAGTGCTAGAAGGGAGACCTATGGCTACACCTTC
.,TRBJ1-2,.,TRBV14,CASSVTGFIDYGYTF,TGTGCCAGCAGCGTTACAGGGTTTATTGACTATGGCTACACCTTC
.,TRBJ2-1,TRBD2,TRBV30,CAWSVAGGASYNEQFF,TGTGCCTGGAGTGTAGCGGGGGGCGCCTCCTACAATGAGCAGTTCTTC
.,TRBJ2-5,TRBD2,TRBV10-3,CAISESLSGHYQETQYF,TGTGCCATCAGTGAGTCGCTTAGCGGGCACTACCAAGAGACCCAGTACTTC
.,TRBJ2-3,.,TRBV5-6,CASSFDPSTDTQYF,TGTGCCAGCAGCTTCGACCCTAGCACAGATACGCAGTATTTT
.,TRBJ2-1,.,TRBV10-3,CAISGSTGERGEQFF,TGTGCCATCAGTGGATCGACGGGAGAGCGCGGTGAGCAGTTCTTC
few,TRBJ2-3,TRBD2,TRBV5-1,CASTYLAGSADTQYF,TGCGCCAGCACCTACCTAGCGGGTTCCGCAGATACGCAGTATTTT